The 19 T cell receptor beta chains below were found in one sample sequenced in a study of response to subunit inactivated influenza vaccine (dated by TCRdb to the late 2010s). Preparation of the library involved RT-PCR. The data were produced on an Illumina HiSeq 2500. The raw public reads went through TCRdb reprocessing: fastp at Q25, MiXCR clone calling, in-frame beta chains kept. Each CDR3 protein gets just one entry, which takes the most common genes and DNA from the rows behind it. Within this sample are more than 600,000 distinct CDR3 sequences, with about 18% of them counted one time only. In total, the top ten clones hold under 13% of the sample. The sequencing used PBMCs from blood, collected less than 6 days after vaccination. The receptor set was obtained from a man aged 45-65 years who received an inactivated influenza vaccine. Donor details come from another sample of the same person, matched by shared clones.

This clonotype has at least ten counts. The chain combines TRBV27 with TRBJ2-7; D is ambiguous. The CDR3 extends over 13 amino acids. Germline V lookup: CDR1 MNHEY, CDR2 SMNVEV (reference sequence). Trimming removed 3 bases from V and 4 bases from J, with 10 bases in between. DNA for the CDR3: TGTGCCAGCAGTTTTCACTCTTCGTACGAGCAGTACTTC. This gives the protein CASSFHSSYEQYF.

This clonotype was found a few times. This rearrangement joins TRBV7-9 to TRBJ1-2, with D unclear. From germline, CDR1 is SEHNR and CDR2 FQNEAQ (reference sequence). The CDR3 extends over 12 amino acids. V gave up 7 bases and J gave up 6 bases, with 12 bases separating them. The CDR3 nucleotides are TGTGCCAGCACCCCAGACGTAGATGGCTACACCTTC. Translation: CASTPDVDGYTF.

This clonotype has a handful of counts. V is TRBV28 and J is TRBJ2-7, with 7 bases lining up with TRBD2. The CDR3 runs 15 residues. Germline-derived CDR1 and CDR2 are MDHEN and SYDVKM. V dropped 7 bases and J dropped 3; count of bases not matched to a gene: 12. The CDR3 protein is CASTLKGREGYEQYF. In DNA, the CDR3 is TGTGCCAGCACCCTCAAGGGGAGGGAGGGCTACGAGCAGTACTTC.

This clonotype came up a few times. The rearrangement joins TRBV20-1 to TRBJ1-6; D uncertain. Trimming removed 0 bases at V and 7 bases at J, with 7 bases between. The CDR3 runs 13 residues. Germline V CDR1 and CDR2: DFQATT, SNEGSKA (reference sequence). CDR3 loop: CSAREDVNSPLHF. For the CDR3, the DNA is TGCAGTGCTAGAGAGGACGTCAATTCACCCCTCCACTTT.

Many counts were recorded for this clonotype. This chain uses TRBV5-5 with TRBJ1-1; D not certain. CDR1 and CDR2 from the germline V gene are SGHKS and YYEKEE (reference sequence). The length of the CDR3 is 13 residues. V was trimmed by 7 bases and J by 3 bases, leaving 13 bases between them. DNA of the CDR3: TGTGCCAGCTCCGCCCGGTTGGACACTGAAGCTTTCTTT. The encoded protein is CASSARLDTEAFF.

The rearrangement links TRBV6-1 to TRBJ2-7, with a weak D call TRBD2 (6 bases). V was shortened by 10 bases and J by 3 bases, with 22 bases between the two germline ends. Germline V lookup: CDR1 MNHNS, CDR2 SASEGT. The CDR3 extends over 15 amino acids. The CDR3 sequence: CATRGLPSSIYEQYF. CDR3 DNA sequence: TGTGCCACCCGAGGACTACCGAGTAGCATCTACGAGCAGTACTTC.

This clonotype occurred many times. The chain combines TRBV27 with TRBJ2-3; 9 bases are a match to TRBD1. This CDR3 has 13 residues. Germline V lookup: CDR1 MNHEY, CDR2 SMNVEV (reference sequence). V lost 9 bases to trimming and J lost 3 bases; unmatched junction nucleotides: 4. The CDR3 protein is CASTGGNTDTQYF. The CDR3 DNA sequence: TGTGCCAGTACAGGGGGCAATACAGATACGCAGTATTTT.

This clonotype was seen a few times. CDR3 sequence reads: CASRTGGPRADTQYF. In DNA form, the CDR3 reads TGTGCCAGCAGAACAGGGGGCCCCAGAGCAGATACGCAGTATTTT. V gene TRBV6-1 combines with J gene TRBJ2-3, with 9 positions matching TRBD1. V shed 6 bases and J 4 bases; nucleotides not matched to a gene: 8. Germline CDR1 and CDR2: MNHNS and SASEGT. The CDR3 spans 15 residues.

The chain recombines TRBV28 with TRBJ2-3, with 9 bases lining up with TRBD1. With V trimmed by 5 bases and J by 4 bases, 13 bases remained unmatched. Germline V gene data show CDR1 as MDHEN and CDR2 as SYDVKM. The CDR3 length is 17 residues. The CDR3 protein is CASSPWPGQGPPDTQYF. The CDR3 DNA sequence: TGTGCCAGCAGTCCTTGGCCGGGACAGGGTCCCCCAGATACGCAGTATTTT.

This clonotype was recorded a few times. The chain couples TRBV12-3 or TRBV12-4 to TRBJ1-6, with D uncertain. Trimming pared 2 bases from V and 0 bases from J, leaving 5 bases between. The CDR3 length is 15 residues. The CDR3 nucleotides are TGTGCCAGCAGTTTAATTAGCTCCTATAATTCACCCCTCCACTTT. This translates into CASSLISSYNSPLHF.

V and J are TRBV11-2 and TRBJ2-3; D remains unclear. Germline CDR1 reads SGHAT; CDR2 reads FQNNGV. The V gene lost 3 bases and the J gene lost 1 base, with 11 bases spanning the gap. The CDR3 consists of 15 residues. CDR3 bases: TGTGCCAGCAGCTTGCGACGGCAGCGCACAGATACGCAGTATTTT. Translation gives CASSLRRQRTDTQYF.

This clonotype came up a few times. The V call is TRBV20-1, the J call TRBJ2-5, with a possible D match to TRBD1 (5 bases). CDR3 length equals 14 residues. Germline CDR1 DFQATT, CDR2 SNEGSKA (reference sequence). V was clipped by 6 bases and J by 2 bases, with 16 bases between them. The CDR3 loop is CSARAVQGQETQYF. The CDR3 DNA follows: TGCAGTGCCCGGGCGGTTCAGGGACAAGAGACCCAGTACTTC.

The CDR3 DNA sequence: TGCGCCAGCAGCTTGGGGGAGGGTGTAGCGGGATCTACGCAGTATTTT. This sequence encodes CASSLGEGVAGSTQYF. This rearrangement joins TRBV5-1 to TRBJ2-3; 8 nucleotides agree with TRBD2. With V trimmed by 0 bases and J by 8 bases, 11 bases remained unmatched. Germline assignment: CDR1 SGHRS and CDR2 YFSETQ. The CDR3 covers 16 residues.

Comment on this clonotype: The junction departs from germline at one end; a sequencing error may be responsible. V gene TRBV12-3 or TRBV12-4 combines with J gene TRBJ1-1; D is unclear. The CDR3 sequence is 13 residues long. The CDR3 sequence is CASSYSQNTEAYF. The CDR3 DNA is TGTGCCAGCAGTTATTCGCAGAACACTGAAGCTTACTTT.

The rearrangement uses TRBV4-2 and TRBJ2-4; the match to TRBD2 covers 15 bases. CDR1 is LGHNA, CDR2 YNFKEQ, per germline. Trimming removed 4 bases from V and 2 bases from J; junction bases left unmatched: 15. The CDR3 is made up of 21 amino acids. Here the CDR3 DNA reads TGTGCCAGCAGCCTTCCCGCGGGACTAGCGGGGGGTTTTAGCACCAAAAACATTCAGTACTTC. It is translated as CASSLPAGLAGGFSTKNIQYF.

CDR3 amino acids: CASSLQGARAYEQYF. As DNA, the CDR3 is TGTGCCAGCAGTTTACAGGGGGCGAGGGCCTACGAGCAGTACTTC. The rearrangement links TRBV27 to TRBJ2-7; 8 nucleotides match TRBD1. The CDR3 contains 15 residues. The V segment lost 2 bases and the J segment 2 bases; nucleotides outside the gene matches: 5. Germline CDR1 MNHEY, CDR2 SMNVEV (reference sequence).

This chain links TRBV2 with TRBJ2-3; 7 bases are a match to TRBD1. V trimming: 10 bases; J trimming: 4 bases; junction bases outside the gene matches: 11. This CDR3 has 14 residues. Germline V CDR1 and CDR2: SNHLY, FYNNEI. The CDR3 coding sequence is TGTGCCACTCACAGGGGTCGGTTCCCAGATACGCAGTATTTT. Protein: CATHRGRFPDTQYF.

This clonotype was counted a few times. This chain uses TRBV20-1 with TRBJ1-5, with D perhaps matching TRBD1 (5 bases). In germline, CDR1 is DFQATT, CDR2 SNEGSKA (reference sequence). This CDR3 spans 17 amino acids. V lost 3 bases to trimming and J lost 0 bases, with 18 bases between them. The CDR3: CSARNQLGTVSNQPQHF. CDR3 in DNA: TGCAGTGCTAGGAATCAGTTGGGGACTGTTAGCAATCAGCCCCAGCATTTT.

This clonotype has only a few counts. The CDR3 nucleotides are TGCAGTGCTAGAGGTACAGGATATGGCTACACCTTC. Translation gives CSARGTGYGYTF. The V gene is TRBV20-1, the J gene TRBJ1-2, with D perhaps TRBD1 (5 bases). The CDR3 loop spans 12 amino acids. CDR1 DFQATT and CDR2 SNEGSKA come from the germline V gene (reference sequence). V dropped 1 base and J dropped 5 bases, with 8 bases sitting between them.